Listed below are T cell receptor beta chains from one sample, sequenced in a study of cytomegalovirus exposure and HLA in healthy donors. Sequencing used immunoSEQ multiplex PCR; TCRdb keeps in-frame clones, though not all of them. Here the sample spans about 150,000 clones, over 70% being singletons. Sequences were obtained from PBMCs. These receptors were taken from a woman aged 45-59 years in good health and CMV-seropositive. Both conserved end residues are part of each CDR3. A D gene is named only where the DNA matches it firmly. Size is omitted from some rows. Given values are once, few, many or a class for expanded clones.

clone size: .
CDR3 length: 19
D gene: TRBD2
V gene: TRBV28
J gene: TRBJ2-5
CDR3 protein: CASSLDSLVLAGVGETQYF
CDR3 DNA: TGTGCCAGCAGTTTAGACAGCCTAGTACTAGCGGGAGTAGGTGAGACCCAGTACTTC

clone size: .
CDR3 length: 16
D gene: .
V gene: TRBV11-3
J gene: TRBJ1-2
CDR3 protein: CASSPNRDLANYGYTF
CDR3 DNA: TGTGCCAGCAGCCCAAACAGGGATCTAGCTAACTATGGCTACACCTTC

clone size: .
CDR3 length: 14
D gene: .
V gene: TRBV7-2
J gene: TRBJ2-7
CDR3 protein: CASGPLGLVYEQYF
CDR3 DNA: TGTGCCAGCGGACCCCTGGGGCTTGTCTACGAGCAGTACTTC

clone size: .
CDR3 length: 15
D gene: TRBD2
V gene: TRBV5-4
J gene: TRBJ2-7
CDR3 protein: CASSSPGLAGDEQYF
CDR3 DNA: TGTGCCAGCAGCTCTCCGGGACTAGCCGGCGACGAGCAGTACTTC

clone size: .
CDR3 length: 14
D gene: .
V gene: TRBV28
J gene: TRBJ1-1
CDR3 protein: CASSTPGDRFEAFF
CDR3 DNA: TGTGCCAGCAGTACGCCGGGCGACAGATTTGAAGCTTTCTTT

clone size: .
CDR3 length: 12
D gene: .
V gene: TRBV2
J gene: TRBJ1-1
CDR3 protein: CASSELAAEAFF
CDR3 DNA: TGTGCCAGCAGTGAGCTAGCCGCTGAAGCTTTCTTT

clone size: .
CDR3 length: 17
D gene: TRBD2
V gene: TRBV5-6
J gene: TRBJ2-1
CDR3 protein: CASSSAPAGGPYNEQFF
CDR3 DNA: TGTGCCAGCAGCTCGGCCCCTGCGGGAGGGCCTTACAATGAGCAGTTCTTC

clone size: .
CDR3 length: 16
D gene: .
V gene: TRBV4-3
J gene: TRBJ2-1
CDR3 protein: CASSRLEASENNEQFF
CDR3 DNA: TGCGCCAGCAGCCGGTTAGAGGCTAGCGAAAACAATGAGCAGTTCTTC

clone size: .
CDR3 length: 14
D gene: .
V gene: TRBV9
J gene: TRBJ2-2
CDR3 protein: CASSVVRGSGELFF
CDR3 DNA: TGTGCCAGCAGCGTAGTTCGAGGCTCCGGGGAGCTGTTTTTT

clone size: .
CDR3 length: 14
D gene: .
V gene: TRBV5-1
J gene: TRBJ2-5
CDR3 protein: CASSLSLQDRKQYF
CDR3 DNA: TGCGCCAGCAGCTTGTCCCTCCAGGATAGAAAGCAGTACTTC

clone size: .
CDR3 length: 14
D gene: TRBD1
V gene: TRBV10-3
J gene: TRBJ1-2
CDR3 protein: CAISAGQDNYGYTF
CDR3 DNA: TGTGCCATCAGTGCCGGACAGGATAACTATGGCTACACCTTC

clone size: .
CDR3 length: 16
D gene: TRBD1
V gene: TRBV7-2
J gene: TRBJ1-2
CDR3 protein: CASSLTRAGGNYGYTF
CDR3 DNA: TGTGCCAGCAGCCTAACGAGGGCAGGGGGGAACTATGGCTACACCTTC

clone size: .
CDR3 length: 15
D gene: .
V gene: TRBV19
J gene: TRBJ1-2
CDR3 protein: CASSIAGVFGYGYTF
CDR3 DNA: TGTGCCAGTAGTATTGCGGGGGTCTTCGGCTATGGCTACACCTTC

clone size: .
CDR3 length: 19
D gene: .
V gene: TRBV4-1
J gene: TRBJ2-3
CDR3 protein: CASSQGRAGTPRYRDTQYF
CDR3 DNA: TGCGCCAGCAGCCAAGGGAGAGCTGGGACTCCCCGGTATAGAGATACGCAGTATTTT

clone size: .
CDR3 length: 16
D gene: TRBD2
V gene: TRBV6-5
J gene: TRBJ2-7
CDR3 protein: CASSYSTGRLSYEQYF
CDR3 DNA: TGTGCCAGCAGTTACTCGACCGGGAGGTTGTCCTACGAGCAGTACTTC

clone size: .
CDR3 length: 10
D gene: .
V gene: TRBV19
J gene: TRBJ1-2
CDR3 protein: CASNKNGYTF
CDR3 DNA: TGTGCCAGTAACAAAAATGGCTACACCTTC

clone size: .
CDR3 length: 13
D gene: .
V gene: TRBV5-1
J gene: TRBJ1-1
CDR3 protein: CASSSTPNTEAFF
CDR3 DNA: TGCGCCAGCAGCTCGACACCTAACACTGAAGCTTTCTTT

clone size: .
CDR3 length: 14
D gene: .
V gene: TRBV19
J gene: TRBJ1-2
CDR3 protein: CASTLGQLNYGYTF
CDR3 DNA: TGTGCCAGTACTCTCGGACAGCTTAACTATGGCTACACCTTC

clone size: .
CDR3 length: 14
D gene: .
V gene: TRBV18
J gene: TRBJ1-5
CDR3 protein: CASSPTGGNQPQHF
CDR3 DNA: TGTGCCAGCTCACCCACCGGAGGAAATCAGCCCCAGCATTTT

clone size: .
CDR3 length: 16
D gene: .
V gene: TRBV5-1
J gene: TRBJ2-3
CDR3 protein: CASSLGELLEADTQYF
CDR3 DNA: TGCGCCAGCAGCTTGGGAGAACTATTAGAGGCAGATACGCAGTATTTT

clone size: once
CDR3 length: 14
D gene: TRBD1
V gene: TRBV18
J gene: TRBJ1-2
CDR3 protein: CASSPGQGDYGYTF
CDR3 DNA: TGTGCCAGCTCACCAGGACAGGGAGACTATGGCTACACCTTC

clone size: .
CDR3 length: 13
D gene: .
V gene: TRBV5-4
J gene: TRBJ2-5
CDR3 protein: CASSLTVQETQYF
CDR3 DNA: TGTGCCAGCAGCTTGACAGTCCAAGAGACCCAGTACTTC

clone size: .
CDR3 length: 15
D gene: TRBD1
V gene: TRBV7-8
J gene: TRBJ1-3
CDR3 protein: CASSSARTGRRTIYF
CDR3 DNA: TGTGCCAGCAGCTCGGCCCGGACAGGGAGAAGGACCATATATTTT

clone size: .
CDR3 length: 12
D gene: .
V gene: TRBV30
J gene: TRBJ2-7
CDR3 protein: CAWSRQGYEQYF
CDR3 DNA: TGTGCCTGGAGTCGGCAGGGCTACGAGCAGTACTTC

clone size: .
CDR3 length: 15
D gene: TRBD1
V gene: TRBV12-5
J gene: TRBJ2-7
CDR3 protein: CASGPGQGNSYEQYF
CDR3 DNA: TGTGCTAGTGGTCCCGGACAGGGGAACTCCTACGAGCAGTACTTC

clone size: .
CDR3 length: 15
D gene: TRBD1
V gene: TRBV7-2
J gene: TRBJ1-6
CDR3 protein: CASSAWTGNNSPLHF
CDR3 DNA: TGTGCCAGCAGCGCCTGGACAGGGAATAATTCACCCCTCCACTTT

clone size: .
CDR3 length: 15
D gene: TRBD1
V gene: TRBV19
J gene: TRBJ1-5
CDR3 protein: CASSIGGQGYQPQHF
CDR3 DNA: TGTGCCAGTAGTATAGGTGGACAGGGTTATCAGCCCCAGCATTTT

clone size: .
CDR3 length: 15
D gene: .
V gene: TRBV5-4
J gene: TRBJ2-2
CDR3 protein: CASSLGRGFTGELFF
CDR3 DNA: TGTGCCAGCAGCTTGGGCCGGGGGTTTACCGGGGAGCTGTTTTTT

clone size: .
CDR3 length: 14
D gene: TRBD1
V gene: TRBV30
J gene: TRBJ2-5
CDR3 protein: CAWSSGQIQETQYF
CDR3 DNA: TGTGCCTGGAGTTCGGGACAGATACAAGAGACCCAGTACTTC

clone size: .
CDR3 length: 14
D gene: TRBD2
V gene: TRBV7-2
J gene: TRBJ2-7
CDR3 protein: CASSLVAGAYEQYF
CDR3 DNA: TGTGCCAGCAGCTTAGTAGCGGGAGCCTACGAGCAGTACTTC

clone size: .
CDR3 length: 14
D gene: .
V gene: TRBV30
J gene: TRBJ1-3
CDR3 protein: CAWNPSRAGNTIYF
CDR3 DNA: TGTGCCTGGAACCCGTCCAGGGCTGGAAACACCATATATTTT

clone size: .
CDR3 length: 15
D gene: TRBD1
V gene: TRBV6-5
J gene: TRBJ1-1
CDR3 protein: CASRRTGALNTEAFF
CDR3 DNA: TGTGCCAGCAGGAGGACAGGGGCTCTTAACACTGAAGCTTTCTTT

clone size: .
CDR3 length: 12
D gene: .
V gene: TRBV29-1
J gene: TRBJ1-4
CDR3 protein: CSAGQVNEKLFF
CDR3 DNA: TGCAGCGCAGGACAAGTTAATGAAAAACTGTTTTTT

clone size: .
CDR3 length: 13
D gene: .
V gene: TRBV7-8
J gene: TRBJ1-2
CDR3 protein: CASSPQEERGYTF
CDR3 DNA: TGTGCCAGCAGCCCGCAGGAGGAGAGGGGCTACACCTTC

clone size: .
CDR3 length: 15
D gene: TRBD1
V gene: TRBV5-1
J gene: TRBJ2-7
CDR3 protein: CASSPWTGNPYEQYF
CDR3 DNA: TGCGCCAGCAGCCCTTGGACAGGGAACCCTTACGAGCAGTACTTC

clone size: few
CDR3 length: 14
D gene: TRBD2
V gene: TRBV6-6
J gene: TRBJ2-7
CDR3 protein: CASRRVAGIYEQYF
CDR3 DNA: TGTGCCAGCCGACGGGTAGCGGGAATCTACGAGCAGTACTTC

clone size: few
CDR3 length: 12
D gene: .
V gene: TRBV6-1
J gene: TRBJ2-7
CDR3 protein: CASSESSYEQYF
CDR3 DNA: TGTGCCAGCAGTGAGAGCTCCTACGAGCAGTACTTC

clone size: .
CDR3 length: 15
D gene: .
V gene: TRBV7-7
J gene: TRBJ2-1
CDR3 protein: CASSPQGSSYNEQFF
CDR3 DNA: TGTGCTAGCAGTCCACAGGGAAGCTCCTACAATGAGCAGTTCTTC

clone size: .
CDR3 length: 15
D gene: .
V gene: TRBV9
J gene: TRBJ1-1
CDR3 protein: CASSVAGRVNTEAFF
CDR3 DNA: TGTGCCAGCAGCGTAGCTGGCAGGGTGAACACTGAAGCTTTCTTT

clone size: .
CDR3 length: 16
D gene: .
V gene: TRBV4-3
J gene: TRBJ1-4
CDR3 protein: CASSQGNSGLGEKLFF
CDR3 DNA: TGCGCCAGCAGCCAAGGAAATTCAGGACTGGGTGAAAAACTGTTTTTT

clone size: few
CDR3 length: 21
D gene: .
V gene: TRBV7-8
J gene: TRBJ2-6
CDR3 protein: CASSPRTDPIPSFSGANGLTF
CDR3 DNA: TGTGCCAGCAGTCCCCGGACAGACCCGATCCCTTCTTTCTCTGGGGCCAACGGCCTGACTTTC

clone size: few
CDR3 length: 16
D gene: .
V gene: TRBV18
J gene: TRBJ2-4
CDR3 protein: CASSPSFEEAKNIQYF
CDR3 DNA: TGTGCCAGCTCACCCTCATTCGAGGAAGCCAAAAACATTCAGTACTTC

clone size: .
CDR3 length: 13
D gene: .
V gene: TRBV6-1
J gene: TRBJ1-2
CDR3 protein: CASSEEQLYGYTF
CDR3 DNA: TGTGCCAGCAGTGAAGAACAGCTCTATGGCTACACCTTC

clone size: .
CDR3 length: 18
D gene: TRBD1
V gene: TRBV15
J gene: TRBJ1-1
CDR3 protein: CATSRGRDRGVRRTEAFF
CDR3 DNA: TGTGCCACCAGCAGAGGCCGGGACAGGGGAGTCCGAAGGACTGAAGCTTTCTTT

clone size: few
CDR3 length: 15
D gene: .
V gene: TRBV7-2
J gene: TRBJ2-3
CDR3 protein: CASSLETGSTDTQYF
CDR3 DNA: TGTGCCAGCAGCTTAGAAACAGGGAGCACAGATACGCAGTATTTT

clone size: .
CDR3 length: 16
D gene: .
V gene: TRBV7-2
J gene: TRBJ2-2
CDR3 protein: CASSPFRSANTGELFF
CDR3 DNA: TGTGCCAGCAGCCCTTTCCGGAGCGCGAACACCGGGGAGCTGTTTTTT